The following is a TCR beta chain sequence with its context. Antigen specificity is unknown. This sample was included in a study of beta chain features in type 1 diabetes. The entirety of the isolated RNA underwent reverse transcription, so expressed TCRB transcripts were sequenced. The data were produced by immunoSEQ multiplex PCR, yet TCRdb's version contains in-frame clones alone and is incomplete. The data contain 150,000 to 200,000 clones, about 63% of them singletons. The trim removed 2 bases at V and 4 bases at J, leaving 11 bases unmatched. Germline-derived CDR1 and CDR2 are KGHSH and LQKENI. The length of the CDR3 is 18 residues. Whole-study findings and limits: Any HLA-type effect on TCRB rearrangement remained unresolved here. PCR, the amplification step, might favor shorter templates, equally in patients and controls. When Type 1 diabetes patients were examined, their TCRB CDR3s proved moderately but significantly shorter in all four CD4+ subsets. Sequencing from cDNA could over-represent high-TCR-expressing cells. Insertions at VDJ junctions were less frequent in type 1 diabetes patients. These patients also deleted more nucleotides at the same junctions.

The sequenced sample was naive CD4+ T cells from blood. V usage is TRBV18 and J usage is TRBJ2-2; the match to TRBD1 covers 9 bases. This TCR came from a man under 40 with type 1 diabetes. In nucleotides, the CDR3 is TGTGCCAGCTCACCATTATGGGACGGGACAGGGTCCACCGGGGAGCTGTTTTTT. Protein sequence: CASSPLWDGTGSTGELFF.